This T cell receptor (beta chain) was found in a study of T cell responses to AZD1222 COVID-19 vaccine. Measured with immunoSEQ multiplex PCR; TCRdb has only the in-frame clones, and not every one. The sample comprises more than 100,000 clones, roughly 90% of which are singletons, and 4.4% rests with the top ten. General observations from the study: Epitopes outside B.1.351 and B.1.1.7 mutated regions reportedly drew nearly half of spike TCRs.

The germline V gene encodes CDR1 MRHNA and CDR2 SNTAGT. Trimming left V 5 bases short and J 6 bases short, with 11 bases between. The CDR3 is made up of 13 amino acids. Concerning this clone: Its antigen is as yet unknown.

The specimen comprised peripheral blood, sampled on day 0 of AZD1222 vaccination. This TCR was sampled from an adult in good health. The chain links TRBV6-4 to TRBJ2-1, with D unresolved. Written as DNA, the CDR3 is TGTGCCAGCAGTCTTGGACCCCTCAATGAGCAGTTCTTC. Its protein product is CASSLGPLNEQFF.